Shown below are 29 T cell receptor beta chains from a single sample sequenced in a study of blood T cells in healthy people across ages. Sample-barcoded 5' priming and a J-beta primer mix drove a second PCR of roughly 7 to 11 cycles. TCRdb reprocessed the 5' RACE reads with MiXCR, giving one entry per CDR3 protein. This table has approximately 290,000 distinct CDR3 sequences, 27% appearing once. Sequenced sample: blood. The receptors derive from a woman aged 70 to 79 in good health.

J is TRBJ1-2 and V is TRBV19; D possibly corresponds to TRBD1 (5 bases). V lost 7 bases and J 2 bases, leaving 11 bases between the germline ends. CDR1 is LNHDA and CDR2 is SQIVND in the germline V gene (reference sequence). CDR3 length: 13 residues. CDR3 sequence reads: CASTWRDNYGYTF. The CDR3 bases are TGTGCCAGTACTTGGCGGGACAACTATGGCTACACCTTC.

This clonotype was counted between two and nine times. The CDR3 loop reads CASSLAGARQGGYTF. Here the CDR3 DNA reads TGTGCCAGCAGTTTGGCGGGGGCCAGACAAGGTGGCTACACCTTC. This chain links TRBV28 with TRBJ1-2; D perhaps matches TRBD1 (6 bases). The CDR3 is 15 residues long. V lost 3 bases and J lost 7, with 18 bases in between. From germline, CDR1 is MDHEN and CDR2 SYDVKM.

DNA of the CDR3: TGTGCCAGCTCACCACCGTCGGATCCCCGGTCCGCTTTCTTT. Translation: CASSPPSDPRSAFF. This chain connects TRBV18 to TRBJ1-1; D uncertain. The CDR3 covers 14 residues. V dropped 0 bases and J dropped 11 bases, with 16 bases sitting between them. Germline V lookup: CDR1 KGHSH, CDR2 LQKENI.

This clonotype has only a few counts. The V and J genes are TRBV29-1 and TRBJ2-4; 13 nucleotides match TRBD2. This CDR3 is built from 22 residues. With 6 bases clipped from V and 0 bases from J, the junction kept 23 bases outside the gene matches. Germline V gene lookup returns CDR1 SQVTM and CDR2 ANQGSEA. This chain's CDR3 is CSVLGPRYLGTSGNLAKNIQYF. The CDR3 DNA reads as TGCAGCGTCCTCGGACCCCGGTATTTAGGGACTAGCGGGAATCTAGCCAAAAACATTCAGTACTTC.

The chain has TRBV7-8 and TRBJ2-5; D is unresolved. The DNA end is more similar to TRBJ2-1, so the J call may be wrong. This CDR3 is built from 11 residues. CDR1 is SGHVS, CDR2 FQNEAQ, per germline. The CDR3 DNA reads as TGTGCCAGCAGCTTAGCGACAGAGCAGTTCTTC. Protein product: CASSLATEQFF.

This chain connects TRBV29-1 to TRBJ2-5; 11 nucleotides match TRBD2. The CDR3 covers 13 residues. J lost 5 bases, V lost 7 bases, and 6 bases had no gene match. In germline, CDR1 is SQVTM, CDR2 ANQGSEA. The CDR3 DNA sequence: TGCAGCGGTAGCGGGAGGGCTGGGGAGACCCAGTACTTC. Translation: CSGSGRAGETQYF.

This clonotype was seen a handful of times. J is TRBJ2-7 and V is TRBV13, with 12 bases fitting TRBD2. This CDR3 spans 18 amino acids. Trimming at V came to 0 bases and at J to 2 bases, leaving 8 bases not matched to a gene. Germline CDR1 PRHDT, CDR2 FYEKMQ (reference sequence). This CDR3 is CASSLGLGRLAGAYEQYF. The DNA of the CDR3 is TGTGCCAGCAGCTTAGGCTTGGGCCGACTAGCGGGAGCCTACGAGCAGTACTTC.

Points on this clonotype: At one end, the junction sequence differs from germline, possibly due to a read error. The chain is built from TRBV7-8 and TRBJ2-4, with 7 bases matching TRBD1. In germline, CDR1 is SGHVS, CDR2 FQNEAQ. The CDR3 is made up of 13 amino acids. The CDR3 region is CASGLAQGNIQYF. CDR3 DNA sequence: TGTGCCAGCGGCTTAGCACAGGGGAACATTCAGTACTTC.

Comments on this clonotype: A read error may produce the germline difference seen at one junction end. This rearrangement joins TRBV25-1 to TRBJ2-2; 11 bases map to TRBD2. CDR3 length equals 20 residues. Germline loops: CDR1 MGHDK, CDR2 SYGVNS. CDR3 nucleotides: TGTGCCAGCAGTGCTACTAAGGGACTAGCGGTACAAACGAACACCGGGGGGCTGTTTTTT. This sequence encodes CASSATKGLAVQTNTGGLFF.

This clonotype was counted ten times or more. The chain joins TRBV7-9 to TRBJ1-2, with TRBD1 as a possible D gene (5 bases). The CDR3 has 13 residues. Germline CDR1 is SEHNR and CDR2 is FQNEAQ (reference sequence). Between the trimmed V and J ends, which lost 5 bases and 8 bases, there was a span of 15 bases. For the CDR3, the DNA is TGTGCCAGCAGCCCGGACCAGGGATTCGGCTACACCTTC. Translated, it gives CASSPDQGFGYTF. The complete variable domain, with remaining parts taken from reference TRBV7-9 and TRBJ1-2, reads DTGVSQNPRHKITKRGQNVTFRCDPISEHNRLYWYRQTLGQGPEFLTYFQNEAQLEKSRLLSDRFSAERPKGSFSTLEIQRTEQGDSAMYLCASSPDQGFGYTFGSGTRLTVV.

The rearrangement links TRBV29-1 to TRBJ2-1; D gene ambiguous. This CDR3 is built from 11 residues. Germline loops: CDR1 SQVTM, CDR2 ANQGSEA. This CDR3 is CSTSQNNEQFF. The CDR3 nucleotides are TGCAGTACCTCCCAGAACAATGAGCAGTTCTTC.

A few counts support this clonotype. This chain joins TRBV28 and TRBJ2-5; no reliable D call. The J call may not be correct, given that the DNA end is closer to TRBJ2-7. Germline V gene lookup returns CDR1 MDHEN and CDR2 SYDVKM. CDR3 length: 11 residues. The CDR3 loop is CASSPQDEQYF. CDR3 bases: TGTGCCAGCAGTCCCCAGGACGAGCAGTACTTC.

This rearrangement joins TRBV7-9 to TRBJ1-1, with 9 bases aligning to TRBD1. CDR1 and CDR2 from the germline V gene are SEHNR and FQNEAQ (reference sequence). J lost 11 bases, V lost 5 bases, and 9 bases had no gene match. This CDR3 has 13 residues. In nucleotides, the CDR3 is TGTGCCAGCAGCGACACCGGGACAGGGAAGGCTTTCTTT. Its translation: CASSDTGTGKAFF.

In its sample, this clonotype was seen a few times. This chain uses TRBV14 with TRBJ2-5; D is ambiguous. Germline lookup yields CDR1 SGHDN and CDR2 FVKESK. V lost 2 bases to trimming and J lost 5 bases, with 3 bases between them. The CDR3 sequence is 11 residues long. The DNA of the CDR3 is TGTGCCAGCAGCCAATTCGAGACCCAGTACTTC. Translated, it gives CASSQFETQYF.

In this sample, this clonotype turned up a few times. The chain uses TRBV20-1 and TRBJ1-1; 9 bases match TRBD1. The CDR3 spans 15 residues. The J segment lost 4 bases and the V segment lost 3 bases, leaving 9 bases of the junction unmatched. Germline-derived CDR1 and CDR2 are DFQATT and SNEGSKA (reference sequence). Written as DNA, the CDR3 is TGCAGTGCTAGTCCCCGGGACAGGGTCTTCACTGAAGCTTTCTTT. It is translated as CSASPRDRVFTEAFF.

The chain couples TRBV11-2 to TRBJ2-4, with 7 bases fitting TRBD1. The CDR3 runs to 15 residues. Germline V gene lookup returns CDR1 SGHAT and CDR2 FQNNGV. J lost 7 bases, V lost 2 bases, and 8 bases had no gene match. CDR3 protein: CASSLTGAGVNIQYF. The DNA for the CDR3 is TGTGCCAGCAGCTTAACAGGGGCCGGGGTCAACATTCAGTACTTC. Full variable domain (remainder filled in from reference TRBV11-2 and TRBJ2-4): EAGVAQSPRYKIIEKRQSVAFWCNPISGHATLYWYQQILGQGPKLLIQFQNNGVVDDSQLPKDRFSAERLKGVDSTLKIQPAKLEDSAVYLCASSLTGAGVNIQYFGAGTRLSVL.

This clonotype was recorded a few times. CDR3 protein: CSVLFMNTEAFF. As DNA, the CDR3 is TGCAGCGTACTTTTCATGAACACTGAAGCTTTCTTT. The rearrangement joins TRBV29-1 to TRBJ1-1; D not certain. CDR1 SQVTM and CDR2 ANQGSEA come from the germline V gene. The V gene lost 6 bases and the J gene lost 0 bases, with 8 bases spanning the gap. The CDR3 has 12 amino acids.

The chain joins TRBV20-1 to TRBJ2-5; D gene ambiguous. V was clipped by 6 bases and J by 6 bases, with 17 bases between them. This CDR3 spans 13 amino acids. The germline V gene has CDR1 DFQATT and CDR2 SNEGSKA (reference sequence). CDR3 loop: CSAPDPLRQTQYF. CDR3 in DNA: TGCAGTGCGCCGGACCCTCTCCGGCAGACCCAGTACTTC.

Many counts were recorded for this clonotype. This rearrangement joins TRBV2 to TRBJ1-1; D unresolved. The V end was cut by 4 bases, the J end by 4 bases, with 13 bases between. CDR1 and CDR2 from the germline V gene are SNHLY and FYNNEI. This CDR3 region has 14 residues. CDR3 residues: CASSAARTGTEAFF. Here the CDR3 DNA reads TGTGCCAGCAGTGCCGCCCGAACGGGCACTGAAGCTTTCTTT.

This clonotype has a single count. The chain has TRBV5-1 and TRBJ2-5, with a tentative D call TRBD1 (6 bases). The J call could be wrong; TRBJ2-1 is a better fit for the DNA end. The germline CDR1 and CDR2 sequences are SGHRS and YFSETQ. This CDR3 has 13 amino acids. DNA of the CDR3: TGCGCCAGCAGGGGGACAACGCGGTCGGAGCAGTTCTTC. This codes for CASRGTTRSEQFF.

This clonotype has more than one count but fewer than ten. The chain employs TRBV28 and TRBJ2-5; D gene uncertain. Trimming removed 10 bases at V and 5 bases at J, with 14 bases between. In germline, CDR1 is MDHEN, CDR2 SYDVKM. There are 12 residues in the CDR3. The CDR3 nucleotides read TGTGCCACCAACCCTAATCGGGAGACCCAGTACTTC. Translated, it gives CATNPNRETQYF.

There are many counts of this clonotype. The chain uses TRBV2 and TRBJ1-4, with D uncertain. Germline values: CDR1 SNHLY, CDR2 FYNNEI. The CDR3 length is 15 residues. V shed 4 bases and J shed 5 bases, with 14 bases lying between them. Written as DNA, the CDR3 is TGTGCCAGCAGTGGTGAACGGCTCAAAAATGAAAAACTGTTTTTT. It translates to CASSGERLKNEKLFF.

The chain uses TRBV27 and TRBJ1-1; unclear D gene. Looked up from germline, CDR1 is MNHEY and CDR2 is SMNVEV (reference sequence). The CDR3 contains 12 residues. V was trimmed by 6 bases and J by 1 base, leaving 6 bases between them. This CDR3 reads CASRRRNTEAFF. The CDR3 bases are TGTGCCAGCAGAAGGCGGAACACTGAAGCTTTCTTT.

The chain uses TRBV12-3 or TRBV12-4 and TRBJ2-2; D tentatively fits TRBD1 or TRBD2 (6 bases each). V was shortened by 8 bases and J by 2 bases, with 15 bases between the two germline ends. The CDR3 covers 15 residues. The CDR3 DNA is TGTGCCAGCCGCCGTCCGGGGGCAAACACCGGGGAGCTGTTTTTT. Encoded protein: CASRRPGANTGELFF.

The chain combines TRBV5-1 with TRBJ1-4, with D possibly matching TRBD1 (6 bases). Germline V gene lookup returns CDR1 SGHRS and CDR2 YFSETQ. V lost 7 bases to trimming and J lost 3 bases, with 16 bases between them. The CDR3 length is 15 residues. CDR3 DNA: TGCGCCAGCGGCGGAACAGGGAAATCTAATGAAAAACTGTTTTTT. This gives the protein CASGGTGKSNEKLFF.

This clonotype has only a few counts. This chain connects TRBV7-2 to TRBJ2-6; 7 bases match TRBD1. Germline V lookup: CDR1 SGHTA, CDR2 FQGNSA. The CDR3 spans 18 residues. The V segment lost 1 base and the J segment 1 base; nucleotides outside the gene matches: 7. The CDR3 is CASSLGQGSFSGANVLTF. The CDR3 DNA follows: TGTGCCAGCAGCTTAGGACAGGGCTCCTTTTCTGGGGCCAACGTCCTGACTTTC.

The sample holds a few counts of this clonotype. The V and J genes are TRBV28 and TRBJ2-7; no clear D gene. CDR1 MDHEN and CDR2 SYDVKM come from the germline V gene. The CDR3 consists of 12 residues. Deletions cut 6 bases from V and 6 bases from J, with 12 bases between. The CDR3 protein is CASSPTLIEQYF. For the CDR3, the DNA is TGTGCCAGCAGCCCTACACTCATCGAGCAGTACTTC.

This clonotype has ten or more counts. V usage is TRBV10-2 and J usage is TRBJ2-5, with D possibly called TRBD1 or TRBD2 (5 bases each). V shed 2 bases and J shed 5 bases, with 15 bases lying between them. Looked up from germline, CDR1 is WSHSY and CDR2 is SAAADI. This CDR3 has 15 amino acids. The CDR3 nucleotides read TGCGCCAGCAGTGAGCGTTATGGGGGAACGGAGACCCAGTACTTC. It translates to CASSERYGGTETQYF.

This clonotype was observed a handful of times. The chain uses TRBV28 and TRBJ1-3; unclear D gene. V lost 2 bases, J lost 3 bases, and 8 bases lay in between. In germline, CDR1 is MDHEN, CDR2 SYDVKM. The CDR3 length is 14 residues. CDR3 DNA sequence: TGTGCCAGCAGTTTACGTCAGATTGGAAACACCATATATTTT. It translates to CASSLRQIGNTIYF.